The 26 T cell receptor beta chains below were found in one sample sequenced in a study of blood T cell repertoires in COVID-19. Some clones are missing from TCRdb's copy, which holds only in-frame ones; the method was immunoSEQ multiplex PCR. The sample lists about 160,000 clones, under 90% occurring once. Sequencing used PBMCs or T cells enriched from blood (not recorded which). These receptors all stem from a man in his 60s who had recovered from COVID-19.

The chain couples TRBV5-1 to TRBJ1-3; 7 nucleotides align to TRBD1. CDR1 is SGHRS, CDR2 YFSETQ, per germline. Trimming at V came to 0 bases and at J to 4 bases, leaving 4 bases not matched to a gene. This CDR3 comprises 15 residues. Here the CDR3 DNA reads TGCGCCAGCAGCTTGGGACAGGGCTTAGGAAACACCATATATTTT. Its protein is CASSLGQGLGNTIYF.

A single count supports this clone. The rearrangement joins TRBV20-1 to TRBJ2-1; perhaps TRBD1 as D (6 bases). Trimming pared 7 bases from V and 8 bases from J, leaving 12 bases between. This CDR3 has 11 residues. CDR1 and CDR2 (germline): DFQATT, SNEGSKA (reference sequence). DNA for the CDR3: TGCAGTGGGGGGCGAGGCCATGAGCAGTTCTTC. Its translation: CSGGRGHEQFF.

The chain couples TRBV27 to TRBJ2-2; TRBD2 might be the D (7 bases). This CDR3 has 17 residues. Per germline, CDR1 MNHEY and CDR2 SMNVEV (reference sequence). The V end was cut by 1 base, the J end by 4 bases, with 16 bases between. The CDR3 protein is CASSLLGAGVGTGELFF. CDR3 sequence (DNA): TGTGCCAGCAGTTTATTGGGGGCGGGAGTCGGCACCGGGGAGCTGTTTTTT.

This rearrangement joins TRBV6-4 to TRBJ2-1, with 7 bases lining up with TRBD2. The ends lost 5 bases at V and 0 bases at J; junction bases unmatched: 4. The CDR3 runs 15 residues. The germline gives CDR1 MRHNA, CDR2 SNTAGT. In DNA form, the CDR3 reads TGTGCCAGCAGTTCCGGGACTACCTCCTACAATGAGCAGTTCTTC. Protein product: CASSSGTTSYNEQFF.

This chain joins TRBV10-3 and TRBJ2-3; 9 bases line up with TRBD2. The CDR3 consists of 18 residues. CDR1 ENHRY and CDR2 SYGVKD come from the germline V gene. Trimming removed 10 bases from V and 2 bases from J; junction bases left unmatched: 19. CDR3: CATRAEASSGAPTDTQYF. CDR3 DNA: TGTGCCACCAGAGCCGAAGCGTCTAGCGGGGCTCCCACAGATACGCAGTATTTT.

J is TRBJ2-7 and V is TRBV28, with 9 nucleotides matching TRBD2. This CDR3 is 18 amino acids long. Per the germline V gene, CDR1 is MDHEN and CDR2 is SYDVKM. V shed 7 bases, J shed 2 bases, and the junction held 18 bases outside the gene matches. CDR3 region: CASTPLGQILAGTYEQYF. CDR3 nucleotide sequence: TGTGCCAGCACCCCACTGGGACAGATCCTAGCGGGGACCTACGAGCAGTACTTC.

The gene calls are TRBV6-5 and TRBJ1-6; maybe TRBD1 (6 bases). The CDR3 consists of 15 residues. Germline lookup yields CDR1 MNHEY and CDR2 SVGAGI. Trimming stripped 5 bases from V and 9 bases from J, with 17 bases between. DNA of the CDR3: TGTGCCAGCAGTACCGTTACAGGGTCGGGTTCACCCCTCCACTTT. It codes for CASSTVTGSGSPLHF.

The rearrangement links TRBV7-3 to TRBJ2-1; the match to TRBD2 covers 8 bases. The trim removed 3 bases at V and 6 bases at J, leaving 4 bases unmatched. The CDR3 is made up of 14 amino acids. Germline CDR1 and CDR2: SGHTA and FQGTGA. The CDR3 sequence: CASSLSSGGNEQFF. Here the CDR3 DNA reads TGTGCCAGCAGCTTGTCCAGCGGGGGCAATGAGCAGTTCTTC.

The CDR3 region is CASIASATF. The CDR3, as DNA: TGTGCCAGCATAGCGTCGGCCACCTTC. This rearrangement joins TRBV6-4 to TRBJ1-2; the D is unclear. V dropped 7 bases and J dropped 13 bases, with 10 bases sitting between them. This CDR3 has 9 residues. Looked up from germline, CDR1 is MRHNA and CDR2 is SNTAGT.

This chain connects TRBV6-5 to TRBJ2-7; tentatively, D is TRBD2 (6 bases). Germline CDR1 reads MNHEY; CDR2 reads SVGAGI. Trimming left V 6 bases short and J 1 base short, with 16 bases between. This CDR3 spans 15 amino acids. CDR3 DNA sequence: TGTGCCAGCAGCTGGGTCCGACTAGAGTCCTACGAGCAGTACTTC. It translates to CASSWVRLESYEQYF.

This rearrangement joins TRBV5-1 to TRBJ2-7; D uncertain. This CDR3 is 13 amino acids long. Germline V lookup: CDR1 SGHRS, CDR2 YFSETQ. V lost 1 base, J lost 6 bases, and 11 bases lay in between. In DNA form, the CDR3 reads TGCGCCAGCAGCTTGTTAACAGCCGGCGAGCAGTACTTC. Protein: CASSLLTAGEQYF.

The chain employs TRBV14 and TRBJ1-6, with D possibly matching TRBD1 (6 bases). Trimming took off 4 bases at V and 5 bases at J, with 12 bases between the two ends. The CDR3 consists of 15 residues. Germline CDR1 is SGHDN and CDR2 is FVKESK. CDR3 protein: CASSRRTGHNSPLHF. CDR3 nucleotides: TGTGCCAGCAGCCGAAGAACAGGGCATAATTCACCCCTCCACTTT. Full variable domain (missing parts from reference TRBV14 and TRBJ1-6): EAGVTQFPSHSVIEKGQTVTLRCDPISGHDNLYWYRRVMGKEIKFLLHFVKESKQDESGMPNNRFLAERTGGTYSTLKVQPAELEDSGVYFCASSRRTGHNSPLHFGNGTRLTVT.

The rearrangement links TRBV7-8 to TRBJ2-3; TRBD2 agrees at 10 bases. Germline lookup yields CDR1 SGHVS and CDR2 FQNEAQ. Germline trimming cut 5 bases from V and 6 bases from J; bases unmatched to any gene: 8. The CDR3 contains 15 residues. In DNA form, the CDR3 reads TGTGCCAGCAGCAGGACTAGCGGAAGTAGCGATACGCAGTATTTT. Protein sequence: CASSRTSGSSDTQYF.

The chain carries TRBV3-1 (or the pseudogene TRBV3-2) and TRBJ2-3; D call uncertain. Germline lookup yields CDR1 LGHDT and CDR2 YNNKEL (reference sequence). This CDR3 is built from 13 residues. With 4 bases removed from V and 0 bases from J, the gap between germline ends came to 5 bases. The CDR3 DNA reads TGTGCCAGCAGCCGCGCTAGCACAGATACGCAGTATTTT. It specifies CASSRASTDTQYF.

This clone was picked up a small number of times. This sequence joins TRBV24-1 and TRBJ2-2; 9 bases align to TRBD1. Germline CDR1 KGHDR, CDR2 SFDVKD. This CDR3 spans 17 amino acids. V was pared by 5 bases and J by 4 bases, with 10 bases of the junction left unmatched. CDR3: CATSGPTGGVSTGELFF. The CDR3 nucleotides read TGTGCCACCAGTGGTCCTACAGGGGGCGTTAGCACCGGGGAGCTGTTTTTT.

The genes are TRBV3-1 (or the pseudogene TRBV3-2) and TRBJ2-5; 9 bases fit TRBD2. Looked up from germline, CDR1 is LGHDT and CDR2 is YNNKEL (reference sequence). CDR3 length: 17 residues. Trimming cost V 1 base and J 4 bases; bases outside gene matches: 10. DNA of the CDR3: TGTGCCAGCAGCCAAGGGGCCCCGCGGGGGGGCCTAGAGACCCAGTACTTC. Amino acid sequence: CASSQGAPRGGLETQYF.

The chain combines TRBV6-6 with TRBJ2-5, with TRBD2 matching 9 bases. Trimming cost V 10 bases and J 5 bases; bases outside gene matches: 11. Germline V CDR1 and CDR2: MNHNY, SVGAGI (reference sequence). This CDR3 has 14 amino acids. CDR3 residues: CATAGGRTWETQYF. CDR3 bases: TGTGCCACCGCGGGGGGGAGGACATGGGAGACCCAGTACTTC.

The CDR3 loop reads CASNTGQGRTEAFF. The CDR3 coding sequence is TGTGCCAGTAACACGGGACAGGGGAGGACTGAAGCTTTCTTT. This chain links TRBV19 with TRBJ1-1, with 10 bases matching TRBD1. The CDR3 spans 14 residues. The V segment lost 7 bases and the J segment 5 bases; nucleotides outside the gene matches: 7. Germline values: CDR1 LNHDA, CDR2 SQIVND (reference sequence).

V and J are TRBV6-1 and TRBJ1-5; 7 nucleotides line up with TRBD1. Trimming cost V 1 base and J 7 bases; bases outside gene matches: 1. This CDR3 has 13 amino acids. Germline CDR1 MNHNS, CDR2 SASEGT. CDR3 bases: TGTGCCAGCAGTGAAGGGACAGGCCAGCCCCAGCATTTT. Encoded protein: CASSEGTGQPQHF.

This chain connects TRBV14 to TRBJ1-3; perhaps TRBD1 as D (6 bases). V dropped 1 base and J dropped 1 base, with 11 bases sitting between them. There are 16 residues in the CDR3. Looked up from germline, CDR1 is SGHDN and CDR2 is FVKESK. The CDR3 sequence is CASSQGTAWSGNTIYF. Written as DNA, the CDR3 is TGTGCCAGCAGCCAAGGGACAGCTTGGTCTGGAAACACCATATATTTT.

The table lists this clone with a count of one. The CDR3 here is CASQDSLYGYTF. The CDR3 region has the DNA TGTGCCAGCCAGGACAGTCTCTATGGCTACACCTTC. The chain is built from TRBV19 and TRBJ1-2, with a tentative D call TRBD1 (6 bases). V was shortened by 9 bases and J by 4 bases, with 12 bases between the two germline ends. This CDR3 region has 12 residues. CDR1 is LNHDA and CDR2 is SQIVND in the germline V gene (reference sequence).

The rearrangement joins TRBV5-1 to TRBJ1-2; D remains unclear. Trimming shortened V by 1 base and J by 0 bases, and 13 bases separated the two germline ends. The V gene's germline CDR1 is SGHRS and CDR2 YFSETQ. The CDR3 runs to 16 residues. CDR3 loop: CASSLNRVEANYGYTF. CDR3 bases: TGCGCCAGCAGCTTGAATCGAGTTGAAGCTAACTATGGCTACACCTTC.

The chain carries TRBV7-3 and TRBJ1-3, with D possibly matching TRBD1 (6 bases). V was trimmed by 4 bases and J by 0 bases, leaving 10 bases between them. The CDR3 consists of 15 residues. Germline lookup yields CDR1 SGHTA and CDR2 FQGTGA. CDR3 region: CASSSRGGSGNTIYF. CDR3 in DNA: TGTGCCAGCAGCTCTAGGGGGGGCTCTGGAAACACCATATATTTT.

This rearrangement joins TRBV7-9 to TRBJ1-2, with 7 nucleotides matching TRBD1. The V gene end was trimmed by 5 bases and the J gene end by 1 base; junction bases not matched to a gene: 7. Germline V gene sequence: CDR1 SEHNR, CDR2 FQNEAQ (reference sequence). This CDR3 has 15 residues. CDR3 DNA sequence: TGTGCCAGCAGCCCCGGGACAGACTTTAACTATGGCTACACCTTC. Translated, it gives CASSPGTDFNYGYTF. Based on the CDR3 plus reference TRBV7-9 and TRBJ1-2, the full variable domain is DTGVSQNPRHKITKRGQNVTFRCDPISEHNRLYWYRQTLGQGPEFLTYFQNEAQLEKSRLLSDRFSAERPKGSFSTLEIQRTEQGDSAMYLCASSPGTDFNYGYTFGSGTRLTVV.

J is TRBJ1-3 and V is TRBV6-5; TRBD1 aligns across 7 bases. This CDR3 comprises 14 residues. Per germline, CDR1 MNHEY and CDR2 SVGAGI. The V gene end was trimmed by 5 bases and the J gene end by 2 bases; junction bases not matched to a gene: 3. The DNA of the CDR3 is TGTGCCAGCAGTCCGGGACAGACTGGAAACACCATATATTTT. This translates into CASSPGQTGNTIYF.

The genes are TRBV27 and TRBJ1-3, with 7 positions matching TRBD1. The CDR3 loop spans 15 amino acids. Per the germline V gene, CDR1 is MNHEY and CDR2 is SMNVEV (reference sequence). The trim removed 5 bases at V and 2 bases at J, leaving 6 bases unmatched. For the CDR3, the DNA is TGTGCCAGCAGTCCTACGGGGACAGCTGGAAACACCATATATTTT. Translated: CASSPTGTAGNTIYF.